The 5 T cell receptor beta chains listed next were all sequenced from one sample in a study of blood T cells in healthy people across ages. PCR was performed a second time for about 7 to 12 cycles using a sample-barcoded 5' primer and a J-beta primer mix. In TCRdb, the 5' RACE reads were re-called with MiXCR into one record per CDR3 protein. The profile shows 1.5 million to 2 million distinct CDR3 sequences, roughly 50% of them singletons. The sequencing input was blood. All receptors come from a woman aged 40 to 50 in good health.

V and J are TRBV27 and TRBJ1-5; tentatively, D is TRBD1 (6 bases). V shed 2 bases and J shed 2 bases, with 10 bases lying between them. This CDR3 spans 15 amino acids. Germline CDR1 is MNHEY and CDR2 is SMNVEV (reference sequence). The CDR3 DNA is TGTGCCAGCAGTTTACACAGGGTGGGCAATCAGCCCCAGCATTTT. This gives the protein CASSLHRVGNQPQHF.

This clonotype was seen a few times. J is TRBJ2-3 and V is TRBV7-2, with D hard to call. The germline V gene has CDR1 SGHTA and CDR2 FQGNSA. Between the trimmed V and J ends, which lost 5 bases and 7 bases, there was a span of 10 bases. The CDR3 has 12 amino acids. CDR3 loop: CASSRIPNTQYF. CDR3 nucleotides: TGTGCCAGCAGCCGAATCCCGAATACGCAGTATTTT.

The chain recombines TRBV20-1 with TRBJ2-7; the D is unclear. The J call is doubtful: the DNA matches TRBJ2-4 better. CDR1 is DFQATT and CDR2 is SNEGSKA in the germline V gene (reference sequence). The CDR3 covers 13 residues. The CDR3 DNA sequence: TGCAGTGCTAGCGAGACGGTCTCGGACATTCAGTACTTC. Translating it yields CSASETVSDIQYF.

The gene calls are TRBV12-3 or TRBV12-4 and TRBJ1-6; D call uncertain. This CDR3 region has 15 residues. V gave up 3 bases and J gave up 8 bases, with 14 bases separating them. CDR3 amino acids: CASSLVGVSYSPLHF. The CDR3 nucleotides are TGTGCCAGCAGTTTGGTCGGGGTTAGTTATTCACCCCTCCACTTT.

In its sample, this clonotype was seen a few times. The chain uses TRBV12-3 or TRBV12-4 and TRBJ2-3; 10 bases line up with TRBD2. The CDR3 runs to 17 residues. V lost 4 bases and J lost 4; bases outside the gene matches: 11. The CDR3 nucleotides are TGTGCCAGCAGTTCCACTACCCTAGCGGGGGTTTCAGATACGCAGTATTTT. Translated: CASSSTTLAGVSDTQYF.